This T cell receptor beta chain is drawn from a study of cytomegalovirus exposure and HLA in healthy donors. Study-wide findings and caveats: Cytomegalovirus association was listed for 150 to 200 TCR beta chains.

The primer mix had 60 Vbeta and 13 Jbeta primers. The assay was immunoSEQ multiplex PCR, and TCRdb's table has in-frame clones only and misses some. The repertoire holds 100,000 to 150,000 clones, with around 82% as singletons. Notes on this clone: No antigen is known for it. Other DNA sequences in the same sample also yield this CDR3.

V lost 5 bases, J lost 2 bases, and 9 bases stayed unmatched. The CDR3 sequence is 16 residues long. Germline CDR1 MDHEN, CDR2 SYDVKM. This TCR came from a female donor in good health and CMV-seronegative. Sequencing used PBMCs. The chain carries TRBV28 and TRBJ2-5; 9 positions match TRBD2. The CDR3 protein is CASSPGLAGGQETQYF. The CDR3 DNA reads TGTGCCAGCAGTCCCGGGCTGGCGGGGGGGCAAGAGACCCAGTACTTC.